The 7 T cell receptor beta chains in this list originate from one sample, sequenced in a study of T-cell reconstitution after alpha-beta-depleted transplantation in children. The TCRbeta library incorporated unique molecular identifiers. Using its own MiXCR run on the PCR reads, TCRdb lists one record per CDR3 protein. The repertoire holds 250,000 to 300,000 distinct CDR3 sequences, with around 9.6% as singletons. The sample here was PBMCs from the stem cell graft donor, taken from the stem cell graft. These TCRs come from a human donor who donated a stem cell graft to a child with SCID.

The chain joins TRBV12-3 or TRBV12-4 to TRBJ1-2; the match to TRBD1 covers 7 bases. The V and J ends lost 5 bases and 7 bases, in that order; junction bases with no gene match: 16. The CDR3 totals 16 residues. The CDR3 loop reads CASSKSRGRGGGGYTF. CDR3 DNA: TGTGCCAGCAGTAAAAGCAGGGGCCGAGGGGGCGGTGGCTACACCTTC.

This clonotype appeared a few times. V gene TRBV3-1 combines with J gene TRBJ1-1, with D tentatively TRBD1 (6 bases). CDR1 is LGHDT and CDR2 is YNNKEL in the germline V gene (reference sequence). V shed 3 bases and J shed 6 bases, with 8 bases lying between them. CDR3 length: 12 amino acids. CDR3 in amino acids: CASSQDSSEAFF. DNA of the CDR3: TGTGCCAGCAGCCAGGACAGTTCTGAAGCTTTCTTT. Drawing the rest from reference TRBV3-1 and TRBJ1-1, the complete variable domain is DTAVSQTPKYLVTQMGNDKSIKCEQNLGHDTMYWYKQDSKKFLKIMFSYNNKELIINETVPNRFSPKSPDKAHLNLHINSLELGDSAVYFCASSQDSSEAFFGQGTRLTVV.

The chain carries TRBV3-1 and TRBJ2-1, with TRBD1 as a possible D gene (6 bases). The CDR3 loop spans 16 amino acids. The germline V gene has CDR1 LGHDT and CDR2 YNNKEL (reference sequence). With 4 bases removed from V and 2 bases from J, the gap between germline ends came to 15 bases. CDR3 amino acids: CASSLLGAATYNEQFF. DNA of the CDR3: TGTGCCAGCAGCCTACTGGGGGCTGCCACCTACAATGAGCAGTTCTTC.

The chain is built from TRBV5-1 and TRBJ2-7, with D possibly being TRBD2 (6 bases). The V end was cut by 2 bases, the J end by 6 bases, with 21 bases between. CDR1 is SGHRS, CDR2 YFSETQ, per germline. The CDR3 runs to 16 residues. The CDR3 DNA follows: TGCGCCAGCAGCTTAACCCTCTCCTTGGAGGGCGTCGAGCAGTACTTC. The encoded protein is CASSLTLSLEGVEQYF.

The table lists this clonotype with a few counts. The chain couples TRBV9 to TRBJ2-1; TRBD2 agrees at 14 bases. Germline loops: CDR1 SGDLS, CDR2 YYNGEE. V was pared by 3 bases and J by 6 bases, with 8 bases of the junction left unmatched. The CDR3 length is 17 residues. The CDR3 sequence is CASSALTSGGASNEQFF. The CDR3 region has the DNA TGTGCCAGCAGCGCCCTGACTAGCGGGGGGGCGTCCAATGAGCAGTTCTTC.

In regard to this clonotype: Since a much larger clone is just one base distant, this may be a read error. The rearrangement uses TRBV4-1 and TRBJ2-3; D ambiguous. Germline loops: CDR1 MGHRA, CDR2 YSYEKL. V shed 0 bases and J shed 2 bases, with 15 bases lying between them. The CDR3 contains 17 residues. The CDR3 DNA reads TGCGCCAGCAGCCAAGATTCGCCCGGTGTGAACACAGATACGCAGTATTTT. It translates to CASSQDSPGVNTDTQYF.

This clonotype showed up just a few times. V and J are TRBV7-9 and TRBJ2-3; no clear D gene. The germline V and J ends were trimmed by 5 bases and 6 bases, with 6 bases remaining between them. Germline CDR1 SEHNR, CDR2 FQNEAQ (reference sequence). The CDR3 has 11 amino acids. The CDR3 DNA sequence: TGTGCCAGCAGCAAAGGGGATACGCAGTATTTT. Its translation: CASSKGDTQYF.